One sample yielded the 32 T cell receptor beta chains listed below, sequenced in a study of T cell repertoires in cytomegalovirus infection. Via MiXCR, TCRdb re-called the reads, giving one row per CDR3 protein. This sample has roughly 630,000 distinct CDR3 sequences, with 24% found just once. The source material was CD8+ T cells from PBMCs. These receptors were taken from a human donor in good health (CMV status not recorded). Some clones in this sample may be carry-over from other donors' samples.

This chain joins TRBV12-3 or TRBV12-4 and TRBJ2-4, with no clear D. There are 13 residues in the CDR3. The V gene lost 10 bases and the J gene lost 8 bases, with 18 bases spanning the gap. CDR3 amino acids: CANSPGLLDIQYF. Here the CDR3 DNA reads TGTGCCAACAGCCCGGGCCTGCTGGACATTCAGTACTTC.

The V gene is TRBV9, the J gene TRBJ2-4; perhaps TRBD1 as D (5 bases). Germline-derived CDR1 and CDR2 are SGDLS and YYNGEE. V lost 4 bases and J 6 bases, leaving 17 bases between the germline ends. The length of the CDR3 is 15 residues. CDR3 protein: CASSPYGARGNIQYF. The DNA for the CDR3 is TGTGCCAGCAGCCCTTATGGGGCCCGAGGAAACATTCAGTACTTC. The variable domain in full, with the rest retrieved from reference TRBV9 and TRBJ2-4, is DSGVTQTPKHLITATGQRVTLRCSPRSGDLSVYWYQQSLDQGLQFLIQYYNGEERAKGNILERFSAQQFPDLHSELNLSSLELGDSALYFCASSPYGARGNIQYFGAGTRLSVL.

This clonotype was observed many times. The V call is TRBV7-9, the J call TRBJ2-1; 7 positions agree with TRBD1. This CDR3 region has 12 residues. Germline values: CDR1 SEHNR, CDR2 FQNEAQ (reference sequence). The CDR3 DNA is TGTGCTACGGGACAGATTTACAATGAGCAGTTCTTC. Protein: CATGQIYNEQFF.

The chain links TRBV28 to TRBJ2-3; 7 nucleotides line up with TRBD2. The germline gives CDR1 MDHEN, CDR2 SYDVKM. This CDR3 is built from 14 residues. The V gene end was trimmed by 4 bases and the J gene end by 2 bases; junction bases not matched to a gene: 3. CDR3 sequence (DNA): TGTGCCAGCAGTTGGGGAGGGGCCACAGATACGCAGTATTTT. The encoded protein is CASSWGGATDTQYF.

The rearrangement uses TRBV6-2 or TRBV6-3 and TRBJ1-5; perhaps TRBD1 as D (5 bases). The CDR3 contains 13 residues. Germline lookup yields CDR1 MNHEY and CDR2 SVGEGT. V shed 4 bases and J shed 7 bases, with 11 bases lying between them. The CDR3 nucleotides are TGTGCCAGCAGTTGGGGCTTACAACAGCCCCAGCATTTT. This sequence encodes CASSWGLQQPQHF.

This clonotype turned up a few times. The chain uses TRBV6-1 and TRBJ2-5, with 7 positions matching TRBD2. The V gene end was trimmed by 1 base and the J gene end by 5 bases; junction bases not matched to a gene: 4. Per the germline V gene, CDR1 is MNHNS and CDR2 is SASEGT. The CDR3 consists of 14 residues. The CDR3 is CASSEGGGMETQYF. The CDR3 DNA reads as TGTGCCAGCAGTGAAGGCGGGGGAATGGAGACCCAGTACTTC.

The V and J genes are TRBV2 and TRBJ1-1, with 11 bases matching TRBD1. The germline V gene encodes CDR1 SNHLY and CDR2 FYNNEI. The CDR3 is 15 residues long. V trimming: 11 bases; J trimming: 5 bases; junction bases outside the gene matches: 13. The CDR3 loop reads CADLRAGTGGTEAFF. The CDR3 DNA reads TGTGCCGACCTCCGGGCAGGGACAGGGGGGACTGAAGCTTTCTTT. Full variable domain (remainder filled in from reference TRBV2 and TRBJ1-1): EPEVTQTPSHQVTQMGQEVILRCVPISNHLYFYWYRQILGQKVEFLVSFYNNEISEKSEIFDDQFSVERPDGSNFTLKIRSTKLEDSAMYFCADLRAGTGGTEAFFGQGTRLTVV.

This clonotype was counted ten times or more. The genes are TRBV7-2 and TRBJ2-2; D is undetermined. Germline-derived CDR1 and CDR2 are SGHTA and FQGNSA. The CDR3 is 15 residues long. Trimming left V 6 bases short and J 0 bases short, with 11 bases between. The DNA for the CDR3 is TGTGCCAGCAGACGTACGGACGCGAACACCGGGGAGCTGTTTTTT. Its translation: CASRRTDANTGELFF.

This clonotype was seen only a few times. This chain joins TRBV9 and TRBJ2-1, with unresolved D. The germline CDR1 and CDR2 sequences are SGDLS and YYNGEE. V lost 3 bases to trimming and J lost 4 bases, with 17 bases between them. The CDR3 runs to 16 residues. CDR3 in DNA: TGTGCCAGCAGCGCCCCTCAAAGGGCCGTATACAATGAGCAGTTCTTC. This sequence encodes CASSAPQRAVYNEQFF.

This sequence joins TRBV7-4 and TRBJ1-2; the D gene is possibly TRBD1 (5 bases). V gave up 5 bases and J gave up 4 bases, with 17 bases separating them. Germline CDR1 SGHVT, CDR2 SQSDAQ. This CDR3 has 15 residues. The CDR3 protein is CASSHSGARTYGYTF. CDR3 DNA sequence: TGTGCCAGCAGCCACTCCGGGGCCAGGACCTATGGCTACACCTTC.

Worth noting for this clonotype: One end of the junction varies from germline; a read error may be responsible. The chain combines TRBV6-5 with TRBJ2-3; D possibly uses TRBD1 or TRBD2 (5 bases each). Germline V CDR1 and CDR2: MNHEY, SVGAGI. This CDR3 is 15 amino acids long. The CDR3 reads CVSSYEGDSTDTQYF. The CDR3 DNA sequence: TGTGTCAGCAGTTACGAAGGGGACAGCACAGATACGCAGTATTTT.

This clonotype was counted a few times. Written as DNA, the CDR3 is TGTGCCAGCAGCAAAGGCGGGGCCGGAACCGAGACAGATACGCAGTATTTT. Protein product: CASSKGGAGTETDTQYF. This chain connects TRBV7-9 to TRBJ2-3, with D perhaps matching TRBD2 (6 bases). Germline V gene data show CDR1 as SEHNR and CDR2 as FQNEAQ (reference sequence). V lost 5 bases and J 3 bases, leaving 21 bases between the germline ends. The CDR3 contains 17 residues.

The CDR3 here is CVVLNGYSPGNTEAFF. The CDR3 DNA sequence: TGTGTCGTCTTAAACGGGTACAGTCCTGGGAACACTGAAGCTTTCTTT. The chain carries TRBV10-3 and TRBJ1-1; the D is unclear. CDR1 and CDR2 from the germline V gene are ENHRY and SYGVKD. This CDR3 is 16 amino acids long.

In this sample, this clonotype turned up many times. This rearrangement joins TRBV7-3 to TRBJ2-1; 8 positions agree with TRBD2. The CDR3 covers 15 residues. The trim removed 6 bases at V and 2 bases at J, leaving 6 bases unmatched. Germline CDR1 SGHTA, CDR2 FQGTGA. This CDR3 reads CASSLLAGTYNEQFF. The CDR3 nucleotides are TGTGCCAGCAGTCTCTTAGCGGGGACCTACAATGAGCAGTTCTTC.

This chain uses TRBV7-6 with TRBJ2-1, with D uncertain. Germline CDR1 reads SGHVS; CDR2 reads FNYEAQ. The CDR3 covers 16 residues. Trimming removed 4 bases at V and 3 bases at J, with 16 bases between. CDR3 DNA: TGTGCCAGCAGCTCCCCCGGCTTTGGTGGCTACAATGAGCAGTTCTTC. Encoded protein: CASSSPGFGGYNEQFF.

The chain recombines TRBV29-1 with TRBJ2-1; tentative D call: TRBD1 (5 bases). Trimming cost V 7 bases and J 8 bases, with 9 bases left between them. Germline CDR1 and CDR2: SQVTM and ANQGSEA. This CDR3 has 10 residues. DNA of the CDR3: TGCAGCGCCCAGGGTTATGAGCAGTTCTTC. Translating it yields CSAQGYEQFF.

This clonotype was observed a handful of times. The chain couples TRBV29-1 to TRBJ2-3; possibly TRBD2 for D (5 bases). Germline V gene lookup returns CDR1 SQVTM and CDR2 ANQGSEA. The V end lost 7 bases, the J end lost 1 base, and 18 bases lay between the germline ends. This CDR3 has 15 amino acids. This chain's CDR3 is CSASGLGPRTDTQYF. CDR3 DNA: TGCAGCGCCAGCGGCCTAGGGCCCCGCACAGATACGCAGTATTTT.

The chain joins TRBV28 to TRBJ1-6, with 12 bases identical to TRBD1. CDR1 and CDR2 from the germline V gene are MDHEN and SYDVKM. CDR3 size: 15 residues. The ends lost 7 bases at V and 13 bases at J; junction bases unmatched: 11. In nucleotides, the CDR3 is TGTGCCAGCACCACTCCCGGGACAGGGGGCTTGCCCCTCCACTTT. It is translated as CASTTPGTGGLPLHF.

The table lists this clonotype with many counts. The J gene is TRBJ2-3, the V gene TRBV7-2; 9 positions agree with TRBD2. CDR3 length: 18 amino acids. CDR1 is SGHTA, CDR2 FQGNSA, per germline. V was clipped by 6 bases and J by 1 base; unmatched bases: 14. The CDR3 sequence is CASRPRWAGGPGTDTQYF. The CDR3 coding sequence is TGTGCCAGCAGACCCCGATGGGCGGGGGGGCCTGGCACAGATACGCAGTATTTT.

This clonotype occurred once. The chain employs TRBV20-1 and TRBJ2-5; 7 positions match TRBD1. The CDR3 totals 14 residues. Trimming at V came to 0 bases and at J to 5 bases, leaving 6 bases not matched to a gene. In germline, CDR1 is DFQATT, CDR2 SNEGSKA (reference sequence). The CDR3 sequence is CSARDLRGRETQYF. The CDR3 region has the DNA TGCAGTGCTAGAGATCTGAGGGGGCGGGAGACCCAGTACTTC.

This clonotype was seen ten or more times. The chain has TRBV7-9 and TRBJ1-5; tentative D call: TRBD1 (5 bases). Germline loops: CDR1 SEHNR, CDR2 FQNEAQ (reference sequence). V dropped 5 bases and J dropped 1 base, with 9 bases sitting between them. The CDR3 is 14 amino acids. The CDR3 is CASSRDRSNQPQHF. The CDR3 DNA reads as TGTGCCAGCAGCCGGGACCGCAGCAATCAGCCCCAGCATTTT.

The table lists this clonotype with a few counts. This chain links TRBV29-1 with TRBJ1-1; tentatively, D is TRBD1 (5 bases). This CDR3 comprises 12 residues. Germline-derived CDR1 and CDR2 are SQVTM and ANQGSEA. With 4 bases removed from V and 5 bases from J, the gap between germline ends came to 11 bases. CDR3 in amino acids: CSVGGVGTEAFF. CDR3 nucleotide sequence: TGCAGCGTTGGGGGCGTGGGGACTGAAGCTTTCTTT.

In its sample, this clonotype was seen a few times. The chain uses TRBV28 and TRBJ2-5; 8 bases are a match to TRBD2. The CDR3 runs to 16 residues. CDR1 and CDR2 (germline): MDHEN, SYDVKM. V lost 5 bases, J lost 0 bases, and 8 bases stayed unmatched. The CDR3 coding sequence is TGTGCCAGCAGTCTCGAAAGCGGGGGAGACCAAGAGACCCAGTACTTC. The encoded protein is CASSLESGGDQETQYF.

This clonotype came up a few times. J is TRBJ1-4 and V is TRBV25-1; D not certain. This CDR3 is 15 amino acids long. The V end lost 5 bases, the J end lost 0 bases, and 10 bases lay between the germline ends. Per germline, CDR1 MGHDK and CDR2 SYGVNS. The CDR3 spells CASSPAPSTNEKLFF. DNA for the CDR3: TGTGCCAGCAGTCCGGCACCGTCAACTAATGAAAAACTGTTTTTT.

CDR3 sequence reads: CASSYVPWTSAYNEQFF. Written as DNA, the CDR3 is TGTGCCAGCAGTTACGTCCCTTGGACTAGCGCCTACAATGAGCAGTTCTTC. V usage is TRBV6-8 and J usage is TRBJ2-1, with 9 nucleotides matching TRBD2. CDR1 is MNHGY and CDR2 is SAAAGT in the germline V gene. The CDR3 consists of 17 residues. J gave up 2 bases and V 2 bases, and 7 bases lay outside the gene matches.

This clonotype was observed a few times. The chain carries TRBV6-1 and TRBJ2-3; 10 bases align to TRBD2. Looked up from germline, CDR1 is MNHNS and CDR2 is SASEGT. This CDR3 has 15 amino acids. V lost 4 bases to trimming and J lost 5 bases; unmatched junction nucleotides: 6. This chain's CDR3 is CASSGPSGGLDTQYF. In DNA form, the CDR3 reads TGTGCCAGCAGTGGGCCTAGCGGGGGCTTAGATACGCAGTATTTT.

The gene calls are TRBV7-2 and TRBJ2-3, with 8 bases identical to TRBD1. Unmatched junction bases numbered 9, after V lost 4 bases and J lost 0 bases. In germline, CDR1 is SGHTA, CDR2 FQGNSA. The CDR3 is 17 amino acids. The CDR3 reads CASSSYTGTGSTDTQYF. The CDR3 bases are TGTGCCAGCAGCTCCTATACCGGGACAGGAAGCACAGATACGCAGTATTTT. Supplemented by reference TRBV7-2 and TRBJ2-3, the full variable domain reads GAGVSQSPSNKVTEKGKDVELRCDPISGHTALYWYRQSLGQGLEFLIYFQGNSAPDKSGLPSDRFSAERTGGSVSTLTIQRTQQEDSAVYLCASSSYTGTGSTDTQYFGPGTRLTVL.

CDR3 in DNA: TGCGCCAGCAGCTTGACCCCGGGGACGAACTATGAGCAGTTCTTC. Protein: CASSLTPGTNYEQFF. The J gene is TRBJ2-1, the V gene TRBV5-1; D may match TRBD1 or TRBD2 (5 bases each). V was trimmed by 1 base and J by 8 bases, leaving 16 bases between them. The CDR3 has 15 residues. Germline loops: CDR1 SGHRS, CDR2 YFSETQ.

The chain joins TRBV7-6 to TRBJ2-1, with 7 nucleotides matching TRBD1. Germline-derived CDR1 and CDR2 are SGHVS and FNYEAQ. This CDR3 has 16 amino acids. V shed 4 bases, J shed 0 bases, and the junction held 6 bases outside the gene matches. The CDR3 sequence: CASSYSTGSSYNEQFF. CDR3 bases: TGTGCCAGCAGCTACTCGACAGGGAGCTCCTACAATGAGCAGTTCTTC.

This clonotype was recorded many times. CDR3 nucleotides: TGTGCCATCAGTGAAACGGGCCCACACAATGAGCAGTTCTTC. Residues: CAISETGPHNEQFF. The gene calls are TRBV10-3 and TRBJ2-1, with unresolved D. V shed 3 bases and J shed 5 bases, with 11 bases lying between them. This CDR3 contains 14 residues. Germline CDR1 reads ENHRY; CDR2 reads SYGVKD.

This sequence joins TRBV27 and TRBJ2-5; D is perhaps TRBD2 (6 bases). Trimming took off 6 bases at V and 2 bases at J, with 13 bases between the two ends. This CDR3 has 14 amino acids. CDR1 MNHEY and CDR2 SMNVEV come from the germline V gene (reference sequence). This CDR3 reads CASSVGGGQETQYF. CDR3 DNA: TGTGCCAGCAGCGTGGGAGGAGGGCAAGAGACCCAGTACTTC.

In this sample, this clonotype turned up a few times. The V gene is TRBV28, the J gene TRBJ2-7; 11 bases map to TRBD1. The V and J ends lost 6 bases and 7 bases, in that order; junction bases with no gene match: 11. The germline V gene has CDR1 MDHEN and CDR2 SYDVKM. The CDR3 contains 15 residues. The CDR3: CASSYQGQGVGEQYV. The CDR3 nucleotides read TGTGCCAGCAGCTACCAGGGACAGGGGGTTGGGGAGCAGTACGTC.